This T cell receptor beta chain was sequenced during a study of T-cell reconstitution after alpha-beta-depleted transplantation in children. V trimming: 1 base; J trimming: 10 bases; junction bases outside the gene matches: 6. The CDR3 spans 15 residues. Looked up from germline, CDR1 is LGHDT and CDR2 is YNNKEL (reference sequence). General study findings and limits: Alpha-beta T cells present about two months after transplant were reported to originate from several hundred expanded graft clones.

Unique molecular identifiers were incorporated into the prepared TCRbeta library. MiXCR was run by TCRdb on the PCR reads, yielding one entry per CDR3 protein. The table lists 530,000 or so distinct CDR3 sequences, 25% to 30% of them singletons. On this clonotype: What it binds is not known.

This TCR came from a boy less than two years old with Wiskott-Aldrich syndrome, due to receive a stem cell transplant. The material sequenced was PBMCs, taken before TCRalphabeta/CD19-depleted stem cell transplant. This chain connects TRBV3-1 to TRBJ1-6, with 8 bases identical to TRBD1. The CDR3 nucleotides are TGTGCCAGCAGCCAAGTAGGCGACAGGGGCTCACCCCTCCACTTT. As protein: CASSQVGDRGSPLHF.